Below, 19 T cell receptor beta chains from the same sample are listed, as sequenced in a study of blood T cell repertoires in COVID-19. Sequencing was performed with immunoSEQ multiplex PCR; in TCRdb, only in-frame clones are kept and a portion is missing. The sample contains fewer than 350,000 clones, less than 85% of which appear only once. The source material was PBMCs or T cells enriched from blood (not recorded which). The receptor source for this set is a woman aged 45-65 years who had recovered from COVID-19.

V is TRBV5-1 and J is TRBJ2-7, with D perhaps matching TRBD2 (6 bases). V lost 0 bases to trimming and J lost 2 bases, with 15 bases between them. This CDR3 has 16 amino acids. Germline CDR1 reads SGHRS; CDR2 reads YFSETQ. The CDR3 region is CASSLATGGVAYEQYF. Here the CDR3 DNA reads TGCGCCAGCAGCTTGGCCACGGGCGGGGTGGCCTACGAGCAGTACTTC.

This clone appeared a few times. This chain links TRBV27 with TRBJ2-1, with 10 nucleotides matching TRBD2. The V gene end was trimmed by 5 bases and the J gene end by 4 bases; junction bases not matched to a gene: 11. CDR3 length: 17 residues. CDR1 and CDR2 (germline): MNHEY, SMNVEV (reference sequence). CDR3 sequence: CASSPTDLAGVYNEQFF. CDR3 DNA sequence: TGTGCCAGCAGTCCCACCGATCTAGCGGGGGTTTACAATGAGCAGTTCTTC.

The chain combines TRBV6-5 with TRBJ2-7; TRBD1 aligns across 9 bases. The CDR3 has 13 amino acids. With 5 bases clipped from V and 5 bases from J, the junction kept 4 bases outside the gene matches. Germline lookup yields CDR1 MNHEY and CDR2 SVGAGI. CDR3 protein: CASSSRDRDEQYF. CDR3 sequence (DNA): TGTGCCAGCAGTAGCCGGGACAGGGACGAGCAGTACTTC.

V and J are TRBV9 and TRBJ2-2, with D uncertain. Germline CDR1 is SGDLS and CDR2 is YYNGEE. The ends were cut back, 0 bases at V and 6 bases at J, with 6 bases in the middle. The CDR3 is made up of 13 amino acids. DNA of the CDR3: TGTGCCAGCAGCGTAGATCCCTCCGGGGAGCTGTTTTTT. Residues: CASSVDPSGELFF.

J is TRBJ2-1 and V is TRBV6-2 or TRBV6-3; 10 nucleotides match TRBD2. Trimming took 4 bases from V and 0 from J; bases not matched to a gene: 3. CDR1 and CDR2 (germline): MNHEY, SVGEGT. The CDR3 has 16 residues. The CDR3: CASSSLAGSSYNEQFF. In nucleotides, the CDR3 is TGTGCCAGCAGTTCACTAGCGGGGAGCTCCTACAATGAGCAGTTCTTC.

The chain joins TRBV5-4 to TRBJ2-1; 7 nucleotides align to TRBD2. The CDR3 covers 14 residues. From germline, CDR1 is SGHNT and CDR2 YYREEE (reference sequence). V lost 0 bases and J lost 4; bases outside the gene matches: 1. The CDR3 DNA reads TGTGCCAGCAGCTTGGGACTAGCATACAATGAGCAGTTCTTC. Its protein product is CASSLGLAYNEQFF.

V gene TRBV28 combines with J gene TRBJ1-5; the D gene is possibly TRBD1 (6 bases). CDR1 MDHEN and CDR2 SYDVKM come from the germline V gene. V lost 6 bases to trimming and J lost 1 base, with 13 bases between them. There are 15 residues in the CDR3. DNA of the CDR3: TGTGCCAGCAGCCCGAGGGGGGGAAGCAATCAGCCCCAGCATTTT. It encodes CASSPRGGSNQPQHF.

The genes are TRBV7-2 and TRBJ2-5, with D perhaps TRBD2 (5 bases). V shed 2 bases and J shed 5 bases, with 12 bases lying between them. Germline lookup yields CDR1 SGHTA and CDR2 FQGNSA. The CDR3 totals 14 residues. CDR3 DNA: TGTGCCAGCAGCTTAAGAGGGCGACGGGAGACCCAGTACTTC. Amino acid sequence: CASSLRGRRETQYF.

J is TRBJ2-7 and V is TRBV24-1, with TRBD1 matching 7 bases. The CDR3 covers 13 residues. V was clipped by 5 bases and J by 3 bases; unmatched bases: 3. Germline CDR1 and CDR2: KGHDR and SFDVKD. In nucleotides, the CDR3 is TGTGCCACCAGTGGGGACAGACACTACGAGCAGTACTTC. The encoded protein is CATSGDRHYEQYF.

In this sample, this clone turned up once. The chain combines TRBV10-2 with TRBJ2-2, with D possibly TRBD1 on 5 matching bases. Germline lookup yields CDR1 WSHSY and CDR2 SAAADI. This CDR3 region has 14 residues. The V end was cut by 4 bases, the J end by 4 bases, with 10 bases between. Here the CDR3 reads CASSVRVVTGELFF. Written as DNA, the CDR3 is TGCGCCAGCAGTGTCAGGGTGGTCACCGGGGAGCTGTTTTTT.

The chain is built from TRBV9 and TRBJ1-6; 10 bases are a match to TRBD1. Germline CDR1 SGDLS, CDR2 YYNGEE. CDR3 length: 16 amino acids. V lost 4 bases to trimming and J lost 14 bases; unmatched junction nucleotides: 15. The DNA for the CDR3 is TGTGCCAGCAGCCGGATGCGGGACAGGGGACTTGGAGCCCTCCACTTT. This translates into CASSRMRDRGLGALHF.

The V call is TRBV5-1, the J call TRBJ2-2; a weak D match, TRBD2 (5 bases). Germline V gene lookup returns CDR1 SGHRS and CDR2 YFSETQ. Trimming left V 2 bases short and J 1 base short, with 6 bases between. This CDR3 has 14 amino acids. CDR3 DNA: TGCGCCAGCAGCTTACGGGGGAACACCGGGGAGCTGTTTTTT. Translated, it gives CASSLRGNTGELFF.

This clone was observed a handful of times. The chain combines TRBV4-1 with TRBJ2-5, with TRBD1 matching 8 bases. Germline loops: CDR1 MGHRA, CDR2 YSYEKL. The CDR3 loop spans 15 amino acids. Unmatched junction bases numbered 6, after V lost 3 bases and J lost 3 bases. CDR3 nucleotides: TGCGCCAGCAGCCATGTAAGACAGGGGAAAGAGACCCAGTACTTC. Protein product: CASSHVRQGKETQYF.

This chain links TRBV18 with TRBJ2-5; a weak D match, TRBD2 (6 bases). CDR1 is KGHSH, CDR2 LQKENI, per germline. The germline V and J ends were trimmed by 3 bases and 5 bases, with 19 bases remaining between them. The CDR3 is 16 amino acids. Here the CDR3 DNA reads TGTGCCAGCTCACCGCGGACTACCGGCGGTGGGGAGACCCAGTACTTC. Encoded protein: CASSPRTTGGGETQYF.

This clone was counted once. The chain joins TRBV5-1 to TRBJ1-1; D unclear. The CDR3 has 15 residues. The V and J ends lost 0 bases and 0 bases respectively, with 9 bases between them. CDR1 and CDR2 from the germline V gene are SGHRS and YFSETQ. The CDR3 protein is CASSLGGNMNTEAFF. The DNA for the CDR3 is TGCGCCAGCAGCTTGGGAGGGAACATGAACACTGAAGCTTTCTTT. Together with reference TRBV5-1 and TRBJ1-1, the CDR3 gives the full variable domain: KAGVTQTPRYLIKTRGQQVTLSCSPISGHRSVSWYQQTPGQGLQFLFEYFSETQRNKGNFPGRFSGRQFSNSRSEMNVSTLELGDSALYLCASSLGGNMNTEAFFGQGTRLTVV.

The chain is built from TRBV7-9 and TRBJ1-6; 7 positions match TRBD1. Trimming at V came to 5 bases and at J to 9 bases, leaving 13 bases not matched to a gene. CDR1 is SEHNR, CDR2 FQNEAQ, per germline (reference sequence). The CDR3 has 16 residues. CDR3 sequence reads: CASSRRQGRRSSPLHF. CDR3 DNA: TGTGCCAGCAGCAGACGACAGGGCCGGCGTTCTTCACCCCTCCACTTT.

The genes are TRBV3-1 (or the pseudogene TRBV3-2) and TRBJ2-7; TRBD1 agrees at 8 bases. Germline CDR1 is LGHDT and CDR2 is YNNKEL (reference sequence). The CDR3 runs to 15 residues. V lost 2 bases to trimming and J lost 3 bases; unmatched junction nucleotides: 6. Here the CDR3 reads CASSQLVGQGYEQYF. CDR3 DNA: TGTGCCAGCAGCCAACTGGTTGGACAGGGCTACGAGCAGTACTTC.

This chain links TRBV5-4 with TRBJ2-5; D possibly corresponds to TRBD1 (5 bases). Germline CDR1 is SGHNT and CDR2 is YYREEE (reference sequence). There are 18 residues in the CDR3. Trimming stripped 2 bases from V and 2 bases from J, with 22 bases between. CDR3 bases: TGTGCCAGCAGCTTTTTAGGGGCCGCCCAACGGTGGCAAGAGACCCAGTACTTC. Residues: CASSFLGAAQRWQETQYF.

The CDR3 here is CASSVRPGQGTDTQYF. CDR3 coding DNA: TGTGCCAGCAGCGTGAGACCGGGACAGGGCACAGATACGCAGTATTTT. The chain employs TRBV9 and TRBJ2-3; TRBD1 aligns across 8 bases. V trimming: 2 bases; J trimming: 1 base; junction bases outside the gene matches: 6. This CDR3 is built from 16 residues. Germline assignment: CDR1 SGDLS and CDR2 YYNGEE.